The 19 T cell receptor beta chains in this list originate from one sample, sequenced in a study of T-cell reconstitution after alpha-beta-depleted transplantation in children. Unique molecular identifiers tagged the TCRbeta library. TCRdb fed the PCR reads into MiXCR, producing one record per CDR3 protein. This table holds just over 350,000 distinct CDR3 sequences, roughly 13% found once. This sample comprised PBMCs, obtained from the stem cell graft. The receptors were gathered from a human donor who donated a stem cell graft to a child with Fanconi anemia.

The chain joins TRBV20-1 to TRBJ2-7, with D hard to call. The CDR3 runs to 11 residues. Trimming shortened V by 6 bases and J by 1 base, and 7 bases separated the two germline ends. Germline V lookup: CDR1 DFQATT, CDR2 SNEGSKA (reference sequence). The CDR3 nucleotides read TGCAGTGCCGGGCAGTCCTACGAGCAGTACTTC. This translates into CSAGQSYEQYF.

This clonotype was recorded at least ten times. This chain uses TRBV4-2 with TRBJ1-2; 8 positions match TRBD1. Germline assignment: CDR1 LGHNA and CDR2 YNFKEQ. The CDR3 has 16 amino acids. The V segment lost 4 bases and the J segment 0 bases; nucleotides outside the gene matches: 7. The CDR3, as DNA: TGTGCCAGCAGCCCAGCCGGGACAGGAACTAACTATGGCTACACCTTC. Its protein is CASSPAGTGTNYGYTF.

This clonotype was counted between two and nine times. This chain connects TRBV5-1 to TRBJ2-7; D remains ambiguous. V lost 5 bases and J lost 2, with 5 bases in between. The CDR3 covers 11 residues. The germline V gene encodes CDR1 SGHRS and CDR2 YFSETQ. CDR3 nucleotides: TGCGCCAGCAGAGATGCCTACGAGCAGTACTTC. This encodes CASRDAYEQYF.

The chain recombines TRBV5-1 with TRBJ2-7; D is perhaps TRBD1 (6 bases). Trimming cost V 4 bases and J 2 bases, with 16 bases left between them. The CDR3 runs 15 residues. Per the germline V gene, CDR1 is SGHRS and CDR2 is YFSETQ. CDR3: CASSPPNTGTYEQYV. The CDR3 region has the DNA TGCGCCAGCAGCCCGCCGAATACAGGGACCTACGAGCAGTACGTC.

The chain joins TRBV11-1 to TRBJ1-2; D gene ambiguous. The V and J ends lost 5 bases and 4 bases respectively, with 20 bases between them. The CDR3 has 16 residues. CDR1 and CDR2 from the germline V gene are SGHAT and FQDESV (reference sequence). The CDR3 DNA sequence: TGTGCCAGCAGCCCCTACGCGCAGCCGAACTTCTATGGCTACACCTTC. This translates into CASSPYAQPNFYGYTF.

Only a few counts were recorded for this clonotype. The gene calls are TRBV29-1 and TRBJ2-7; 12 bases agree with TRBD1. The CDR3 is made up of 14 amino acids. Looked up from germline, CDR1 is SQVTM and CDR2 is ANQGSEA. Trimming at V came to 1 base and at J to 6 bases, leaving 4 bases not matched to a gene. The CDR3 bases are TGCAGCGTTGAAGTGGGACAGGGGGCGGGCGAGCAGTACTTC. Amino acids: CSVEVGQGAGEQYF.

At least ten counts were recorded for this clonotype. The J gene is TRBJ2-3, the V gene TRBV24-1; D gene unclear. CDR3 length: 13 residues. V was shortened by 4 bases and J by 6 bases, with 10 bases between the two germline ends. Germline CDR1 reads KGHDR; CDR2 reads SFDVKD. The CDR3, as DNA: TGTGCCACCAGTGACCGCTGGGATGATACGCAGTATTTT. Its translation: CATSDRWDDTQYF.

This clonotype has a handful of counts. The CDR3 bases are TGTGCCAGCAGCTCACTAGCGGGGGGTCACAATGAGCAGTTCTTC. Protein: CASSSLAGGHNEQFF. The chain links TRBV7-2 to TRBJ2-1, with 12 bases fitting TRBD2. The ends lost 4 bases at V and 5 bases at J; junction bases unmatched: 3. The CDR3 is 15 residues long. The V gene's germline CDR1 is SGHTA and CDR2 FQGNSA.

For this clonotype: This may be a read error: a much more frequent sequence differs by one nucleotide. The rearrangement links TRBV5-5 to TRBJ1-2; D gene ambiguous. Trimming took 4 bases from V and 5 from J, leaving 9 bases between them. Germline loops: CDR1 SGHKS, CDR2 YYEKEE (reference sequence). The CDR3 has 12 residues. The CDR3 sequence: CASSPTCYGYTF. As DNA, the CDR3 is TGTGCCAGCAGCCCAACGTGTTATGGCTACACCTTC.

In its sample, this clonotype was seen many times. CDR3 protein: CASSLGTGHYGYTF. CDR3 DNA sequence: TGTGCCAGCAGTTTAGGGACAGGGCACTATGGCTACACCTTC. This chain joins TRBV12-3 or TRBV12-4 and TRBJ1-2, with 8 bases identical to TRBD1. This CDR3 has 14 amino acids. V was clipped by 1 base and J by 3 bases; unmatched bases: 1.

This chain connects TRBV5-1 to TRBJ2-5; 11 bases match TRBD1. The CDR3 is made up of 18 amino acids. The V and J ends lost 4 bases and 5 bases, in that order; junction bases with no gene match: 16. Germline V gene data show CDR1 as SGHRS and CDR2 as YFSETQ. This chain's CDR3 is CASSLTGTGGYLSETQYF. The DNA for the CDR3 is TGCGCCAGCAGCCTTACCGGGACAGGGGGATACCTAAGTGAGACCCAGTACTTC.

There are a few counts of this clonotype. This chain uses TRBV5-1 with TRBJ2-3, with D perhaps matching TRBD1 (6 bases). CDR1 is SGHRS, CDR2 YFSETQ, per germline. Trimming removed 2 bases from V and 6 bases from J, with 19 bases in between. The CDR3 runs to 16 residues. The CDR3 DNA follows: TGCGCCAGCAGCTTTTACTCCGGGGACACCCCCGATACGCAGTATTTT. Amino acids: CASSFYSGDTPDTQYF.

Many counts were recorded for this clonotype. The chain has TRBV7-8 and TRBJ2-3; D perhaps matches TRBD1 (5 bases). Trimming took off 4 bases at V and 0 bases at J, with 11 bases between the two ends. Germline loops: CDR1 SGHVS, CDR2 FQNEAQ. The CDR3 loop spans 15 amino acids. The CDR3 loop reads CASSSGHTSTDTQYF. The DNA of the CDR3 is TGTGCCAGCAGCTCCGGACACACTAGCACAGATACGCAGTATTTT.

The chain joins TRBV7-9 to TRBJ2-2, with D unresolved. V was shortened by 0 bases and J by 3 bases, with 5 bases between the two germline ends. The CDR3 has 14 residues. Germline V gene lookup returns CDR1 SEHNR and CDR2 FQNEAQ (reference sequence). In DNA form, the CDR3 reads TGTGCCAGCAGCTTAGCACTACACACCGGGGAGCTGTTTTTT. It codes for CASSLALHTGELFF. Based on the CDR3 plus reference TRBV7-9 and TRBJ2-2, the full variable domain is DTGVSQNPRHKITKRGQNVTFRCDPISEHNRLYWYRQTLGQGPEFLTYFQNEAQLEKSRLLSDRFSAERPKGSFSTLEIQRTEQGDSAMYLCASSLALHTGELFFGEGSRLTVL.

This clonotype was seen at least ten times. The CDR3 DNA reads as TGCAGTGCTAGAAGTCGGGAGCAGTTCTTC. It codes for CSARSREQFF. The rearrangement uses TRBV20-1 and TRBJ2-1, with D unresolved. The CDR3 totals 10 residues. The V and J ends lost 2 bases and 10 bases respectively, with 6 bases between them. Germline V gene sequence: CDR1 DFQATT, CDR2 SNEGSKA (reference sequence).

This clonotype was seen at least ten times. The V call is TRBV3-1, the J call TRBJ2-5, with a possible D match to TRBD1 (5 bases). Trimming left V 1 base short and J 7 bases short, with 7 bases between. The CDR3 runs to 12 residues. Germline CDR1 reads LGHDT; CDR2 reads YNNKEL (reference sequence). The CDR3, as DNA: TGTGCCAGCAGCCAAGGCCAGGGGACCCAGTACTTC. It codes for CASSQGQGTQYF.

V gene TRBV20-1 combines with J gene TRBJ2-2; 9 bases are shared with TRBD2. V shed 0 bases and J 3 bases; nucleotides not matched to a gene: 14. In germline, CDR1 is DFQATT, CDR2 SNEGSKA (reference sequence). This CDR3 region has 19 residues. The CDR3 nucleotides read TGCAGTGCTAGAGATCTTATCGGGGTAGCGGGGGCCCACACCGGGGAGCTGTTTTTT. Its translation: CSARDLIGVAGAHTGELFF.

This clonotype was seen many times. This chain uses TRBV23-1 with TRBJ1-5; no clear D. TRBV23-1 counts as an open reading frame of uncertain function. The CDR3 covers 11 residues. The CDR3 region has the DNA TGCTTGAGGTCGAGAGGGCAGCCCCAGCATTTT. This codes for CLRSRGQPQHF.

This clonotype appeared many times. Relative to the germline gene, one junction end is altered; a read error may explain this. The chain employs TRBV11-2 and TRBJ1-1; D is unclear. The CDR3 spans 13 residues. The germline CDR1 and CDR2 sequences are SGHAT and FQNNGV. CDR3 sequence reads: CASSLDPNAEAFF. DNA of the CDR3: TGTGCCAGCAGCTTAGACCCGAACGCTGAAGCTTTCTTT.